Listed below are T cell receptor beta chains from one sample, sequenced in a study of Ad26.COV2.S vaccination and SARS-CoV-2 variants. Profiled with immunoSEQ multiplex PCR; TCRdb holds only in-frame clones, not every one. Of 300,000 to 350,000 clones listed, 70% to 90% are singletons. This sample comprised peripheral blood, obtained in a trial of Ad26.COV2.S vaccine versus placebo. The receptors derive from a person between 18 and 65 years old who received the Ad26.COV2.S COVID-19 vaccine or a placebo. CDR3s leave out the opening cysteine and the closing phenylalanine or tryptophan.

V gene,CDR3 protein
TRBV6-2/TRBV6-3,ASSYSFASGFSGNTIY
TRBV24-1,ATQSRGSNTDTQY
TRBV29-1,SDPRVGYNQPQH
TRBV9,ASSVATSRTNSGNTIY
TRBV5-5,ASSRRPGQNYEQY
TRBV18,ASSPQGGLAGPTSTDTQY
TRBV4-2,ASSPVRDRGRTNEKLF
TRBV30,AWSVTGQDQPQH
TRBV5-1,ASSLAVSYEQY
TRBV3-1/TRBV3-2,ASSQGGGTPQH
TRBV30,AWSASPGRETQY
TRBV6-1,ASSEQRGMNTEAF
TRBV9,ASSVVGSGGIQY
TRBV18,ASSSSEREAF
TRBV19,ASSGGNSPLH
TRBV5-4,ASSDLNRDSTEAF
TRBV4-3,ASSRQEKYNEQF
TRBV3-1/TRBV3-2,ASSRPSTGANTGELF
TRBV27,ASSLERGPPTDTQY
TRBV7-2,ASSFHRTSDYGYT
TRBV5-6,ASSGDRGFEKLF
TRBV19,ASSSVGQLKGGELF
TRBV21-1,ASSKDNRDFTDTQY
TRBV18,ASSPPVDRGNGNTIY
TRBV30,AWSVGLEETQY